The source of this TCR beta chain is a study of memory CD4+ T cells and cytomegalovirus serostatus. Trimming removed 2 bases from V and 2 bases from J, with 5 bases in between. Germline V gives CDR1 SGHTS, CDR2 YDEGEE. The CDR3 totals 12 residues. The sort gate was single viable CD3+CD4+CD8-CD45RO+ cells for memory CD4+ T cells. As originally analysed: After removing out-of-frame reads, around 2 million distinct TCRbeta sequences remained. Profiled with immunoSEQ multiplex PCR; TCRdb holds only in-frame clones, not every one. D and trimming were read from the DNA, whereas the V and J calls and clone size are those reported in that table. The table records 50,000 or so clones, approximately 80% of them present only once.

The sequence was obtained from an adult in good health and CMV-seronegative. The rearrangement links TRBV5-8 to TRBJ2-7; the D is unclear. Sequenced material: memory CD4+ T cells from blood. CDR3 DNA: TGTGCCAGCAGCTTAGATGCCTACGAGCAGTACTTC. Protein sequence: CASSLDAYEQYF.